The table lists the clone carrying this T cell receptor (beta chain) with a count of one. Its antigen is currently unknown. This specimen comes from a study of T cell responses to AZD1222 COVID-19 vaccine. Findings and limits, study-wide: Only after the peak T cell response were repertoires sampled. At study baseline, merely a handful of AZD1222 recipients were seropositive. Spike-specific TCR breadth and depth rose after two AZD1222 doses.

The germline gives CDR1 SGHTA, CDR2 FQGNSA. The junction had 1 base not matched to a gene; V was cut back by 3 bases and J by 3 bases. There are 16 residues in the CDR3. Pooled in the analysis were second doses at about 4 or about 12 weeks. The method was immunoSEQ multiplex PCR; TCRdb's version includes in-frame clones alone and lacks a portion of them. The table shows 85,000 to 100,000 clones, with approximately 89% occurring only once. Sequences were derived from peripheral blood, sampled 28 days after the second AZD1222 dose. The V call is TRBV7-2, the J call TRBJ2-5; 16 positions agree with TRBD2. The receptor's source is an adult who received the AZD1222 COVID-19 vaccine. Here the CDR3 reads CASSLGLAGGEETQYF. The CDR3 DNA sequence: TGTGCCAGCAGCTTGGGACTAGCGGGAGGGGAAGAGACCCAGTACTTC.